The 18 T cell receptor beta chains below all came from one sample that was sequenced in a study of cytotoxic CD8 clonotypes in ibrutinib-treated CLL. The repertoire was sequenced with immunoSEQ multiplex PCR; TCRdb's copy has only in-frame clones and lacks some. The sample carries approximately 350,000 clones, 67% recorded once. This material consisted of PBMCs, taken after 36 months of ibrutinib treatment. The receptors here all came from a human donor with chronic lymphocytic leukemia.

The chain couples TRBV15 to TRBJ2-5; TRBD2 aligns across 9 bases. The CDR3 length is 18 residues. The trim removed 0 bases at V and 4 bases at J, leaving 12 bases unmatched. The germline V gene encodes CDR1 LNHNV and CDR2 YYDKDF (reference sequence). The chain's CDR3 is CATSRDPPGTSLGETQYF. For the CDR3, the DNA is TGTGCCACCAGCAGAGACCCACCCGGGACTAGCCTTGGAGAGACCCAGTACTTC.

The gene calls are TRBV15 and TRBJ1-1, with TRBD1 as a possible D gene (6 bases). The CDR3 has 15 residues. V was pared by 5 bases and J by 2 bases, with 15 bases between. Germline V lookup: CDR1 LNHNV, CDR2 YYDKDF (reference sequence). CDR3 residues: CATSPRTAPNTEAFF. In DNA form, the CDR3 reads TGTGCCACCAGCCCCCGGACAGCGCCCAACACTGAAGCTTTCTTT.

This chain joins TRBV15 and TRBJ2-5, with D tentatively TRBD2 (6 bases). Germline V gene sequence: CDR1 LNHNV, CDR2 YYDKDF (reference sequence). The ends were cut back, 8 bases at V and 5 bases at J, with 21 bases in the middle. This CDR3 is built from 15 residues. The CDR3 DNA reads TGTGCCACCTCCATAGCCCGCCGGGGACTGGAGACCCAGTACTTC. Amino acid sequence: CATSIARRGLETQYF.

This sequence joins TRBV4-3 and TRBJ2-1; D remains ambiguous. Germline assignment: CDR1 LGHNA and CDR2 YSLEER. The CDR3 extends over 14 amino acids. With 0 bases removed from V and 8 bases from J, the gap between germline ends came to 11 bases. DNA of the CDR3: TGCGCCAGCAGCCAAGATTTAAGGCGAGATGAGCAGTTCTTC. Translated, it gives CASSQDLRRDEQFF.

This chain connects TRBV19 to TRBJ2-7; unclear D gene. The V and J ends lost 3 bases and 0 bases respectively, with 12 bases between them. This CDR3 is 15 amino acids long. CDR1 and CDR2 (germline): LNHDA, SQIVND (reference sequence). The CDR3 nucleotides are TGTGCCAGTAGTATTTCGGTACTAAGCTCCTACGAGCAGTACTTC. Amino acid sequence: CASSISVLSSYEQYF.

This clone was seen only a few times. This rearrangement joins TRBV14 to TRBJ1-6; weak D call: TRBD1 (5 bases). Germline V gene lookup returns CDR1 SGHDN and CDR2 FVKESK. The V end was cut by 0 bases, the J end by 8 bases, with 8 bases between. This CDR3 spans 14 amino acids. The CDR3 loop is CASSQDRAHSPLHF. DNA for the CDR3: TGTGCCAGCAGCCAAGACAGGGCGCATTCACCCCTCCACTTT.

This clone turned up a few times. The chain links TRBV21-1 to TRBJ2-7; whether TRBD1, the table's D call, matches the DNA was not checked. TRBV21-1 is deemed a pseudogene. CDR3 length: 14 amino acids. The CDR3 DNA is TGTGCCAGCAGCAAAGAGCAGGGGGCAAACGAGCAGTACTTC. It encodes CASSKEQGANEQYF.

The chain combines TRBV6-5 with TRBJ2-7; 7 bases align to TRBD1. The germline CDR1 and CDR2 sequences are MNHEY and SVGAGI. The V and J ends lost 5 bases and 2 bases, in that order; junction bases with no gene match: 6. The CDR3 consists of 14 residues. The CDR3 region has the DNA TGTGCCAGCAGTCGGGACAGCCGGCCCTACGAGCAGTACTTC. Protein sequence: CASSRDSRPYEQYF.

V and J are TRBV28 and TRBJ1-4, with unresolved D. CDR1 and CDR2 (germline): MDHEN, SYDVKM. V gave up 3 bases and J gave up 5 bases, with 13 bases separating them. The CDR3 extends over 15 amino acids. CDR3 loop: CASSFLGIINEKLFF. CDR3 nucleotides: TGTGCCAGCAGTTTTTTAGGGATCATCAATGAAAAACTGTTTTTT.

The gene calls are TRBV5-4 and TRBJ1-2; D uncertain. The germline V and J ends were trimmed by 0 bases and 8 bases, with 17 bases remaining between them. This CDR3 region has 15 residues. CDR1 and CDR2 from the germline V gene are SGHNT and YYREEE (reference sequence). CDR3 protein: CASSLVSDLMRGYTF. DNA for the CDR3: TGTGCCAGCAGCTTGGTGTCAGACCTTATGCGAGGCTACACCTTC. Using reference TRBV5-4 and TRBJ1-2 for the parts outside the CDR3, the full variable domain is ETGVTQSPTHLIKTRGQQVTLRCSSQSGHNTVSWYQQALGQGPQFIFQYYREEENGRGNFPPRFSGLQFPNYSSELNVNALELDDSALYLCASSLVSDLMRGYTFGSGTRLTVV.

The chain recombines TRBV5-1 with TRBJ2-7; D possibly matches TRBD1 or TRBD2 (5 bases each). The CDR3 length is 14 residues. Trimming shortened V by 0 bases and J by 6 bases, and 13 bases separated the two germline ends. The germline gives CDR1 SGHRS, CDR2 YFSETQ. CDR3 nucleotides: TGCGCCAGCAGCTTGGGAGGGGCCCCCTTCGAGCAGTACTTC. This gives the protein CASSLGGAPFEQYF.

In its sample, this clone was seen a few times. The chain uses TRBV15 and TRBJ1-5, with D tentatively TRBD1 (6 bases). The CDR3 contains 20 residues. Trimming removed 0 bases at V and 0 bases at J, with 21 bases between. Germline V gives CDR1 LNHNV, CDR2 YYDKDF (reference sequence). CDR3 DNA sequence: TGTGCCACCAGCAGAGATTTCCTACGGCAGGGGAGATATAGCAATCAGCCCCAGCATTTT. This gives the protein CATSRDFLRQGRYSNQPQHF.

The rearrangement uses TRBV18 and TRBJ2-7; possibly TRBD1 for D (6 bases). The CDR3 is 14 residues long. V lost 4 bases and J lost 0, with 10 bases in between. Germline CDR1 and CDR2: KGHSH and LQKENI. In DNA form, the CDR3 reads TGTGCCAGCTCACGGGGACAAAACTCCTACGAGCAGTACTTC. It yields the protein CASSRGQNSYEQYF.

This chain joins TRBV10-3 and TRBJ2-1; D is uncertain. V lost 7 bases, J lost 6 bases, and 10 bases lay in between. The CDR3 is made up of 12 amino acids. The germline gives CDR1 ENHRY, CDR2 SYGVKD. The CDR3 is CAIMGSSNEQFF. CDR3 bases: TGTGCCATCATGGGCAGCTCCAATGAGCAGTTCTTC.

The V gene is TRBV27, the J gene TRBJ1-1; unclear D gene. V was cut by 4 bases and J by 4 bases, with 16 bases left in between. The CDR3 is 15 residues long. Germline V gene lookup returns CDR1 MNHEY and CDR2 SMNVEV (reference sequence). CDR3 sequence reads: CASSSGPYRGTEAFF. The CDR3 nucleotides are TGTGCCAGCAGTTCCGGACCCTACCGAGGCACTGAAGCTTTCTTT.

This clone has only one observation. The chain links TRBV6-5 to TRBJ1-6; D not certain. V lost 2 bases and J 9 bases, leaving 8 bases between the germline ends. Per the germline V gene, CDR1 is MNHEY and CDR2 is SVGAGI. CDR3 length: 13 amino acids. The CDR3 reads CASSYRWISPLHF. CDR3 in DNA: TGTGCCAGCAGTTACCGATGGATTTCACCCCTCCACTTT.

The chain is built from TRBV5-6 and TRBJ2-1; 10 nucleotides line up with TRBD1. CDR1 and CDR2 from the germline V gene are SGHDT and YYEEEE. The ends lost 1 base at V and 0 bases at J; junction bases unmatched: 4. CDR3 size: 17 residues. DNA for the CDR3: TGTGCCAGCAGCTTGCTGACAGGGGGCAACTCCTACAATGAGCAGTTCTTC. Translation: CASSLLTGGNSYNEQFF.

This chain connects TRBV11-3 to TRBJ1-2, with D unresolved. Looked up from germline, CDR1 is SGHNT and CDR2 is YENEEA. The germline V and J ends were trimmed by 0 bases and 5 bases, with 4 bases remaining between them. This CDR3 region has 12 residues. CDR3 in amino acids: CASSLDGYGYTF. The CDR3 DNA reads as TGTGCCAGCAGCTTAGACGGTTATGGCTACACCTTC. Supplemented by reference TRBV11-3 and TRBJ1-2, the full variable domain reads EAGVVQSPRYKIIEKKQPVAFWCNPISGHNTLYWYLQNLGQGPELLIRYENEEAVDDSQLPKDRFSAERLKGVDSTLKIQPAELGDSAVYLCASSLDGYGYTFGSGTRLTVV.